A single sample gave rise to the 25 T cell receptor beta chains below, sequenced in a study of T cells in Graves' hyperthyroidism and ophthalmopathy. RNA transcripts were the template for amplifying TCR beta CDR3 regions. RT-PCR in the first round (using the HTBI primer set) targeted the TCR CDR3. TCRdb ran MiXCR on the multiplex PCR reads and lists one entry per CDR3 protein. The table records 300,000 or so distinct CDR3 sequences, 15% to 20% of them present only once. The sample consisted of blood. These receptors were collected from a woman between 45 and 60 years old with Graves' hyperthyroidism.

This clonotype was detected many times. This rearrangement joins TRBV12-3 or TRBV12-4 to TRBJ2-7, with D unclear. This CDR3 is built from 13 residues. Trimming stripped 1 base from V and 5 bases from J, with 9 bases between. The CDR3 DNA sequence: TGTGCCAGCAGTTTAGTATTGGGCAACGAGCAGTACGTC. Protein: CASSLVLGNEQYV.

This clonotype occurred many times. The J gene is TRBJ1-2, the V gene TRBV7-2; no reliable D call. The V end was cut by 1 base, the J end by 4 bases, with 13 bases between. The V gene's germline CDR1 is SGHTA and CDR2 FQGNSA. CDR3 length equals 15 residues. The CDR3 spells CASSLVGGLGYGYTF. DNA of the CDR3: TGTGCCAGCAGCTTAGTGGGAGGGTTAGGCTATGGCTACACCTTC. Looking up the rest from reference TRBV7-2 and TRBJ1-2 gives the full variable domain: GAGVSQSPSNKVTEKGKDVELRCDPISGHTALYWYRQSLGQGLEFLIYFQGNSAPDKSGLPSDRFSAERTGGSVSTLTIQRTQQEDSAVYLCASSLVGGLGYGYTFGSGTRLTVV.

This clonotype was counted at least ten times. This rearrangement joins TRBV20-1 to TRBJ1-1; the match to TRBD1 covers 7 bases. Germline values: CDR1 DFQATT, CDR2 SNEGSKA (reference sequence). Trimming at V came to 0 bases and at J to 4 bases, leaving 11 bases not matched to a gene. The CDR3 length is 16 residues. The CDR3 is CSARDPGQGVGTEAFF. DNA of the CDR3: TGCAGTGCTAGAGATCCGGGCCAGGGGGTTGGCACTGAAGCTTTCTTT.

This clonotype was counted a few times. The DNA for the CDR3 is TGTGCCAGCAGTTTAGCGTTAGGGAGTGAGCAGTTCTTC. It translates to CASSLALGSEQFF. This rearrangement joins TRBV12-3 or TRBV12-4 to TRBJ2-1, with D perhaps matching TRBD2 (5 bases). Trimming shortened V by 0 bases and J by 9 bases, and 9 bases separated the two germline ends. This CDR3 has 13 residues.

In its sample, this clonotype was seen a few times. This sequence joins TRBV18 and TRBJ2-5; 8 nucleotides line up with TRBD1. CDR1 and CDR2 from the germline V gene are KGHSH and LQKENI. The CDR3 contains 15 residues. The ends lost 4 bases at V and 4 bases at J; junction bases unmatched: 8. The CDR3 DNA reads TGTGCCAGCTCACTTCGGACAGGGAGAGTAGAGACCCAGTACTTC. This gives the protein CASSLRTGRVETQYF.

In the case of this clonotype: An end of the junction differs from the germline gene, which may be a read error. The V and J genes are TRBV7-7 and TRBJ2-3, with 7 bases matching TRBD1. The CDR3 loop spans 15 amino acids. Germline loops: CDR1 SSHAT, CDR2 FNYEAQ (reference sequence). In DNA form, the CDR3 reads TGTGCTAGCAGCTTAGGGGGACAGTTTACAGATACGCAGTATTTT. Its translation is CASSLGGQFTDTQYF.

The rearrangement joins TRBV6-5 to TRBJ1-2, with 8 nucleotides matching TRBD1. The CDR3 loop spans 13 amino acids. Germline lookup yields CDR1 MNHEY and CDR2 SVGAGI. V lost 8 bases to trimming and J lost 5 bases; unmatched junction nucleotides: 7. The CDR3 sequence is CASGNDRGYGYTF. In DNA form, the CDR3 reads TGTGCCAGCGGTAACGACAGGGGTTATGGCTACACCTTC.

The rearrangement joins TRBV30 to TRBJ2-7; 9 nucleotides match TRBD1. This CDR3 spans 15 amino acids. V lost 6 bases to trimming and J lost 6 bases; unmatched junction nucleotides: 15. CDR1 is GTSNPN and CDR2 is SVGIG in the germline V gene (reference sequence). The CDR3 loop is CACRAWGQGSGEQYF. DNA for the CDR3: TGTGCCTGCAGGGCCTGGGGACAGGGTTCTGGCGAGCAGTACTTC.

There are many counts of this clonotype. The chain uses TRBV2 and TRBJ2-5, with TRBD2 matching 12 bases. CDR1 and CDR2 from the germline V gene are SNHLY and FYNNEI. CDR3 size: 14 residues. V lost 8 bases and J lost 4; bases outside the gene matches: 5. In nucleotides, the CDR3 is TGTGCCAGCGGGAGACTAGCGGGAGCAGAGACCCAGTACTTC. Protein product: CASGRLAGAETQYF.

This clonotype was observed a few times. This chain joins TRBV20-1 and TRBJ2-5, with no clear D. The germline gives CDR1 DFQATT, CDR2 SNEGSKA (reference sequence). V was shortened by 7 bases and J by 0 bases, with 9 bases between the two germline ends. The length of the CDR3 is 12 residues. CDR3 in DNA: TGCAGTGTGTCGAGCAACCAAGAGACCCAGTACTTC. As protein: CSVSSNQETQYF.

The genes are TRBV9 and TRBJ2-5; D remains unclear. This CDR3 spans 17 amino acids. V was pared by 0 bases and J by 5 bases, with 20 bases between. The germline CDR1 and CDR2 sequences are SGDLS and YYNGEE. CDR3 residues: CASSVGTLGRKGETQYF. The CDR3 DNA sequence: TGTGCCAGCAGCGTAGGTACTCTGGGCAGGAAAGGGGAGACCCAGTACTTC.

V and J are TRBV19 and TRBJ2-2; D remains unclear. This CDR3 is built from 13 residues. The germline gives CDR1 LNHDA, CDR2 SQIVND (reference sequence). Deletions cut 2 bases from V and 7 bases from J, with 8 bases between. The CDR3 spells CASSIFGGGELFF. CDR3 nucleotide sequence: TGTGCCAGTAGTATATTCGGTGGCGGGGAGCTGTTTTTT.

J is TRBJ2-3 and V is TRBV20-1, with a possible D match to TRBD1 (5 bases). Germline CDR1 DFQATT, CDR2 SNEGSKA (reference sequence). The V gene lost 5 bases and the J gene lost 2 bases, with 8 bases spanning the gap. This CDR3 has 12 amino acids. CDR3 bases: TGCAGTGCTGGGGCCCTCACAGATACGCAGTATTTT. The encoded protein is CSAGALTDTQYF.

This clonotype was observed many times. This chain joins TRBV12-5 and TRBJ2-1; 7 positions agree with TRBD2. V dropped 0 bases and J dropped 0; count of bases not matched to a gene: 8. Germline assignment: CDR1 LGHNT and CDR2 FRNRAP. This CDR3 region has 18 residues. CDR3 residues: CASGLVVGGRGSYNEQFF. The CDR3 region has the DNA TGTGCTAGTGGTTTGGTAGTCGGGGGGAGGGGCTCCTACAATGAGCAGTTCTTC.

V gene TRBV5-1 combines with J gene TRBJ2-5; TRBD1 or TRBD2 may be the D gene (6 bases each). The germline V gene encodes CDR1 SGHRS and CDR2 YFSETQ. This CDR3 spans 15 amino acids. Trimming left V 3 bases short and J 1 base short, with 13 bases between. The CDR3, as DNA: TGCGCCAGCAGCTGGGTAGGGGGGCCCCAAGAGACCCAGTACTTC. As protein: CASSWVGGPQETQYF.

This clonotype was counted at least ten times. The V and J genes are TRBV20-1 and TRBJ1-2; D possibly corresponds to TRBD1 (5 bases). V was shortened by 0 bases and J by 8 bases, with 16 bases between the two germline ends. The V gene's germline CDR1 is DFQATT and CDR2 SNEGSKA (reference sequence). CDR3 length equals 14 residues. CDR3: CSARDRGGSHGYTF. The CDR3 coding sequence is TGCAGTGCTAGAGATAGGGGCGGGAGCCACGGCTACACCTTC.

The sample holds one count of this clonotype. The chain employs TRBV4-2 and TRBJ2-1, with D perhaps matching TRBD2 (6 bases). Germline loops: CDR1 LGHNA, CDR2 YNFKEQ. V lost 0 bases and J 0 bases, leaving 12 bases between the germline ends. The CDR3 is 17 amino acids. The CDR3 spells CASSQEPRESSYNEQFF. CDR3 DNA sequence: TGTGCCAGCAGCCAAGAGCCCCGGGAGAGCTCCTACAATGAGCAGTTCTTC.

A word on this clonotype: A much larger clonotype is one base distant, so this may be a read error. This sequence joins TRBV7-6 and TRBJ2-1, with D tentatively TRBD2 (5 bases). Germline CDR1 and CDR2: SGHVS and FNYEAQ. With 4 bases removed from V and 6 bases from J, the gap between germline ends came to 13 bases. The CDR3 runs 14 residues. CDR3 sequence reads: CASSSTSRANEQFF. The CDR3 DNA sequence: TGTGCCAGCAGCTCAACTAGTCGGGCCAATGAGCAGTTCTTC.

The table lists this clonotype with many counts. One end of the junction is discordant with germline, which a read error may explain. The DNA for the CDR3 is TGTGCCAGCAGTTACCGGACTTACGGGCAGTACTTC. Translation gives CASSYRTYGQYF. This sequence joins TRBV6-6 and TRBJ2-7; tentatively, D is TRBD2 (5 bases). This CDR3 has 12 amino acids. CDR1 is MNHNY and CDR2 is SVGAGI in the germline V gene (reference sequence).

To note about this clonotype: Germline and junction disagree at one end, which may indicate a read error. V gene TRBV10-3 combines with J gene TRBJ2-7, with 12 bases aligning to TRBD2. CDR1 is ENHRY, CDR2 SYGVKD, per germline. The CDR3 consists of 16 residues. CDR3 bases: TGTGCCAGCAGTCCGACCGGACTAGCGGGATCCTACGAGCAGTACTTC. Its protein product is CASSPTGLAGSYEQYF.

This chain joins TRBV2 and TRBJ2-4, with 10 positions matching TRBD2. With 2 bases clipped from V and 6 bases from J, the junction kept 4 bases outside the gene matches. The CDR3 runs 15 residues. From germline, CDR1 is SNHLY and CDR2 FYNNEI. CDR3 amino acids: CASSESGGAGNIQYF. The DNA for the CDR3 is TGTGCCAGCAGTGAAAGCGGGGGGGCCGGAAACATTCAGTACTTC.

This clonotype was seen many times. CDR3 in amino acids: CASSSGETSGNSYNEQFF. The DNA for the CDR3 is TGCGCCAGCAGCTCAGGGGAGACTAGCGGGAACTCCTACAATGAGCAGTTCTTC. The chain recombines TRBV5-1 with TRBJ2-1, with 11 bases fitting TRBD2. From germline, CDR1 is SGHRS and CDR2 YFSETQ. CDR3 length equals 18 residues. After removal of 3 bases from V and 0 bases from J, the junction contained 8 bases not matched to a gene.

In its sample, this clonotype was seen many times. The genes are TRBV5-6 and TRBJ2-3; 7 bases map to TRBD1. Trimming took 5 bases from V and 3 from J; bases not matched to a gene: 9. CDR1 and CDR2 from the germline V gene are SGHDT and YYEEEE. The CDR3 contains 15 residues. The CDR3 spells CASRRTGVGTDTQYF. DNA for the CDR3: TGTGCCAGCAGGCGAACAGGGGTGGGGACAGATACGCAGTATTTT.

Ten or more counts support this clonotype. The gene calls are TRBV20-1 and TRBJ2-1; 7 bases align to TRBD2. Trimming removed 1 base from V and 5 bases from J; junction bases left unmatched: 5. Germline V lookup: CDR1 DFQATT, CDR2 SNEGSKA (reference sequence). The CDR3 extends over 14 amino acids. In DNA, the CDR3 is TGCAGTGCTAGAGCAACGGGAGGCAACAATGAGCAGTTCTTC. Amino acid sequence: CSARATGGNNEQFF.

The CDR3 DNA sequence: TGTGCCATCTCTGGACAGAACTCCTACGAGCAGTACGTC. Amino acid sequence: CAISGQNSYEQYV. This chain uses TRBV18 with TRBJ2-7, with D possibly being TRBD1 (6 bases). CDR3 length: 13 residues. CDR1 and CDR2 (germline): KGHSH, LQKENI. Deletions cut 10 bases from V and 0 bases from J, with 13 bases between.